This TCR beta chain comes out of a study of patients and donors after allogeneic stem cell transplantation. TCRdb used MiXCR to reprocess the RT-PCR reads, holding one entry per CDR3 protein. The sample yields some 960,000 distinct CDR3 sequences, roughly 18% seen once. The table lists this clonotype with a few counts. The CDR3 covers 15 residues. The trim removed 11 bases at V and 5 bases at J, leaving 13 bases unmatched. Germline lookup yields CDR1 LNHDA and CDR2 SQIVND (reference sequence). This TCR was sampled from a human donor who was either an allogeneic HSCT recipient or a stem cell or donor lymphocyte infusion donor (not recorded which). It is not recorded whose cells these are; they may come from a transplant donor. Sequenced sample: blood, either unsorted or a sorted T cell fraction (not recorded which). The genes are TRBV19 and TRBJ2-1; 9 positions match TRBD1. DNA of the CDR3: TGTGCCGGCTGTAAACAGGGGGCGAGGAACAATGAGCAGTTCTTC. Protein sequence: CAGCKQGARNNEQFF.